One sample yielded the 10 T cell receptor beta chains listed below, sequenced in a study of T cells in Graves' hyperthyroidism and ophthalmopathy. Amplified TCR beta CDR3 regions derived from RNA transcripts. A first-round RT-PCR of the TCR CDR3 used the HTBI primer set. MiXCR, applied by TCRdb to the multiplex PCR reads, yields one record per CDR3 protein. The data contain roughly 500,000 distinct CDR3 sequences, about 14% of them singletons. Sequenced sample: blood. All receptors come from a woman under 40 with Graves' hyperthyroidism that later progressed to Graves' ophthalmopathy.

This clonotype was counted between two and nine times. The V gene is TRBV14, the J gene TRBJ2-4; 9 positions match TRBD1. The CDR3 runs 15 residues. V trimming: 3 bases; J trimming: 7 bases; junction bases outside the gene matches: 7. Germline V lookup: CDR1 SGHDN, CDR2 FVKESK. The CDR3 DNA follows: TGTGCCAGCAGCCAGGCCGGACAGGGGTGGAACATTCAGTACTTC. Translated, it gives CASSQAGQGWNIQYF. The full variable domain, in which reference TRBV14 and TRBJ2-4 provide the parts outside the CDR3, is EAGVTQFPSHSVIEKGQTVTLRCDPISGHDNLYWYRRVMGKEIKFLLHFVKESKQDESGMPNNRFLAERTGGTYSTLKVQPAELEDSGVYFCASSQAGQGWNIQYFGAGTRLSVL.

The rearrangement links TRBV10-1 to TRBJ2-6, with TRBD1 matching 7 bases. The V and J ends lost 6 bases and 2 bases, in that order; junction bases with no gene match: 4. Germline CDR1 and CDR2: WNHNN and SYGVQD (reference sequence). This CDR3 contains 15 residues. The CDR3 protein is CASSPGTAGANVLTF. In DNA, the CDR3 is TGCGCCAGCAGCCCCGGGACAGCTGGGGCCAACGTCCTGACTTTC.

The rearrangement uses TRBV18 and TRBJ2-1; 13 bases align to TRBD2. Trimming cost V 4 bases and J 5 bases; bases outside gene matches: 11. There are 18 residues in the CDR3. The germline V gene has CDR1 KGHSH and CDR2 LQKENI. CDR3 protein: CASSQNSMGLAGHNEQFF. The CDR3 DNA is TGTGCCAGCTCACAGAATAGTATGGGACTAGCGGGACACAATGAGCAGTTCTTC.

The sample holds many counts of this clonotype. This rearrangement joins TRBV14 to TRBJ2-3, with a weak D call TRBD2 (5 bases). Per the germline V gene, CDR1 is SGHDN and CDR2 is FVKESK. V was trimmed by 3 bases and J by 0 bases, leaving 10 bases between them. This CDR3 is built from 15 residues. Here the CDR3 DNA reads TGTGCCAGCAGCCACACCGGGATTAGCACAGATACGCAGTATTTT. Amino acids: CASSHTGISTDTQYF.

In its sample, this clonotype was seen many times. The rearrangement joins TRBV12-3 or TRBV12-4 to TRBJ2-1; no clear D gene. V shed 10 bases and J shed 9 bases, with 13 bases lying between them. The CDR3 has 11 residues. The CDR3 protein is CATSPGTEQFF. The CDR3 bases are TGTGCCACCTCTCCTGGCACTGAGCAGTTCTTC.

There are a few counts of this clonotype. The V and J genes are TRBV20-1 and TRBJ2-1; 12 bases fit TRBD2. J gave up 8 bases and V 7 bases, and 18 bases lay outside the gene matches. CDR3 length: 17 amino acids. Germline V lookup: CDR1 DFQATT, CDR2 SNEGSKA (reference sequence). The CDR3 sequence is CSGPPASLAGGPDEQFF. The CDR3 bases are TGCAGTGGCCCGCCCGCTTCCCTAGCGGGAGGGCCGGATGAGCAGTTCTTC.

This clonotype showed up many times. The rearrangement links TRBV12-3 or TRBV12-4 to TRBJ2-7; 7 bases line up with TRBD2. The CDR3 extends over 14 amino acids. V gave up 5 bases and J gave up 3 bases; unmatched junction bases: 7. The CDR3 nucleotides read TGTGCCAGCAGTGACGGACTAGTGGGCTACGAGCAGTACTTC. Protein sequence: CASSDGLVGYEQYF.

This clonotype was counted at least ten times. The chain carries TRBV2 and TRBJ2-5; 7 bases line up with TRBD1. Germline loops: CDR1 SNHLY, CDR2 FYNNEI. The CDR3 extends over 14 amino acids. Losses at the gene ends were 6 bases for V and 1 base for J; bases not matched to a gene: 5. CDR3 protein: CASRPGTVQETQYF. Written as DNA, the CDR3 is TGTGCCAGCAGGCCAGGGACAGTCCAAGAGACCCAGTACTTC.

This clonotype was counted many times. The chain joins TRBV11-2 to TRBJ1-3; D uncertain. This CDR3 contains 15 residues. Looked up from germline, CDR1 is SGHAT and CDR2 is FQNNGV. V was trimmed by 1 base and J by 3 bases, leaving 10 bases between them. The CDR3 nucleotides are TGTGCCAGCAGCTTAGTTATCGAAGGTGGAAACACCATATATTTT. Translation gives CASSLVIEGGNTIYF.

The chain recombines TRBV27 with TRBJ1-6, with 10 positions matching TRBD1. The J segment lost 5 bases and the V segment lost 5 bases, leaving 12 bases of the junction unmatched. CDR3 length: 18 amino acids. Germline-derived CDR1 and CDR2 are MNHEY and SMNVEV (reference sequence). The CDR3 bases are TGTGCCAGCAGTCCCGGGACAGGGGCGATCCTTAATAATTCACCCCTCCACTTT. Protein product: CASSPGTGAILNNSPLHF.